The 4 T cell receptor beta chains presented below share a single source sample, sequenced in a study of blood T cell repertoires in COVID-19. Measured with immunoSEQ multiplex PCR; TCRdb has only the in-frame clones, and not every one. The repertoire includes about 280,000 clones, 80% to 90% of them detected once, and more than 8% sits in the top ten. Sequencing used peripheral blood. These receptors all come from a woman aged 45-65 years who had recovered from COVID-19.

J is TRBJ2-2 and V is TRBV11-1, with D tentatively TRBD2 (6 bases). Trimming took 5 bases from V and 6 from J, leaving 16 bases between them. Germline V gives CDR1 SGHAT, CDR2 FQDESV (reference sequence). CDR3 size: 15 residues. The CDR3 nucleotides are TGTGCCAGCAGCCCGAGACTCGGGGGTGCCGGGGAGCTGTTTTTT. Its translation: CASSPRLGGAGELFF.

This rearrangement joins TRBV11-2 to TRBJ1-4, with a weak D call TRBD1 (5 bases). This CDR3 comprises 14 residues. CDR1 is SGHAT, CDR2 FQNNGV, per germline. The V end lost 1 base, the J end lost 8 bases, and 11 bases lay between the germline ends. CDR3 DNA sequence: TGTGCCAGCAGCTTAGGCAGGGTAGGCGAAAAACTGTTTTTT. Translated: CASSLGRVGEKLFF.

The rearrangement links TRBV5-1 to TRBJ1-1; possible D gene TRBD1, 5 bases. Trimming removed 1 base at V and 7 bases at J, with 11 bases between. Per germline, CDR1 SGHRS and CDR2 YFSETQ. This CDR3 has 13 amino acids. Written as DNA, the CDR3 is TGCGCCAGCAGCTTGCGTGGGGCCCATGAAGCTTTCTTT. Encoded protein: CASSLRGAHEAFF.

The genes are TRBV10-3 and TRBJ2-1, with 12 bases lining up with TRBD2. The V gene end was trimmed by 4 bases and the J gene end by 3 bases; junction bases not matched to a gene: 7. Germline CDR1 reads ENHRY; CDR2 reads SYGVKD. The CDR3 totals 17 residues. The CDR3 spells CAISGSSGRADYNEQFF. The DNA of the CDR3 is TGTGCCATCAGTGGGTCTAGCGGGAGGGCCGACTACAATGAGCAGTTCTTC.